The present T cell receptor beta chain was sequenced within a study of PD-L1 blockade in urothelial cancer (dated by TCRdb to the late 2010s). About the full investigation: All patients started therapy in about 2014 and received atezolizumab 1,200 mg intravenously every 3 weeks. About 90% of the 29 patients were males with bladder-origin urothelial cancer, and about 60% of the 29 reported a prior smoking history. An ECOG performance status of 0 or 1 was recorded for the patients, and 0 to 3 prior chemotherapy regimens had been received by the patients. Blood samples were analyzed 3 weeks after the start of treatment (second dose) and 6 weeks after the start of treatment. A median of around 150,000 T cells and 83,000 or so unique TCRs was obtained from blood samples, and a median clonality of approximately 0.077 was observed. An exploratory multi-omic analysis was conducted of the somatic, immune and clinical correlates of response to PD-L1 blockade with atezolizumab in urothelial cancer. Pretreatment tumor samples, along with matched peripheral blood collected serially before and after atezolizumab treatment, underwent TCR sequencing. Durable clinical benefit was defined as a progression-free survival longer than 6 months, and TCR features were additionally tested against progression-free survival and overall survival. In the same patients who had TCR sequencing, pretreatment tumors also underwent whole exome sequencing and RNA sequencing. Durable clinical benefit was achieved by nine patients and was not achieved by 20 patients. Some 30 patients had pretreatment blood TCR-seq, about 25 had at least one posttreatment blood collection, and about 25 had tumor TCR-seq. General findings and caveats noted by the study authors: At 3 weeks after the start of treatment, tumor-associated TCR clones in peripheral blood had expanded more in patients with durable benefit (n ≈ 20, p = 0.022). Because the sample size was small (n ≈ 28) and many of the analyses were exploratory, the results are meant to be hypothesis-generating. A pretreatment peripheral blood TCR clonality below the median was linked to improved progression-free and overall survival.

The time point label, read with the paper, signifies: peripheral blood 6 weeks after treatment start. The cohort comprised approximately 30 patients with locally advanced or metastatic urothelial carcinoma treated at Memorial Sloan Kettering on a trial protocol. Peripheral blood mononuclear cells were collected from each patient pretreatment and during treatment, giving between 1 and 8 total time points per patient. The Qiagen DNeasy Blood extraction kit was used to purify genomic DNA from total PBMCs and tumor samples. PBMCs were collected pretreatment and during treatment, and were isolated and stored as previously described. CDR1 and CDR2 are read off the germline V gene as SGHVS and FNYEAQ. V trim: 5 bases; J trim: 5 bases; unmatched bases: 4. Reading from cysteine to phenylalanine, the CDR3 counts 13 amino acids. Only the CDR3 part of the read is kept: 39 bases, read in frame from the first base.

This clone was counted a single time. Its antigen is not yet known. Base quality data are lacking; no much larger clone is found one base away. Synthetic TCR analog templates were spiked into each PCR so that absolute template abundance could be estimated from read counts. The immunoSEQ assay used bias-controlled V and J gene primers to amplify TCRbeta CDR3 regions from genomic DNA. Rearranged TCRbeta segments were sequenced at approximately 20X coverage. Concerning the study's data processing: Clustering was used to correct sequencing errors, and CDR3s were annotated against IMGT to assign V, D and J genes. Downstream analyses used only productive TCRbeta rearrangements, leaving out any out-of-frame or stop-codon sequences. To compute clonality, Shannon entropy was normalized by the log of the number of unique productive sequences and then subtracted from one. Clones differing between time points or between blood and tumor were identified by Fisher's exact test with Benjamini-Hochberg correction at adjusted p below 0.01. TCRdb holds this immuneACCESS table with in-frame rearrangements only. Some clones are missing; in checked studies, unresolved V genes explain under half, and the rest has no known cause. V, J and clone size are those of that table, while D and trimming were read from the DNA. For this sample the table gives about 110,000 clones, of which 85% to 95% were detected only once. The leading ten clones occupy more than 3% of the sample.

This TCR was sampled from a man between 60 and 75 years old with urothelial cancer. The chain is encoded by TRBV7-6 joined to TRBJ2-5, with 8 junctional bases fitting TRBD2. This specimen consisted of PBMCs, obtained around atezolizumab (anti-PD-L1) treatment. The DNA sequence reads TGTGCCAGCAGCCGGGGGGGGGTGGAGACCCAGTACTTC. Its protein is CASSRGGVETQYF.